These 30 T cell receptor beta chains were all obtained from the same sample, sequenced in a study of neurological immune-mediated disorders. TCRdb redid the calling of the 5' RACE reads with MiXCR, one entry per CDR3 protein. The table includes fewer than 50,000 distinct CDR3 sequences, more than 12% detected once. What was sequenced was CD4+ T cells from blood. The receptor set was obtained from a woman aged 55-70 years with HTLV-1-associated myelopathy (HAM/TSP).

This clonotype was seen many times. This chain joins TRBV5-5 and TRBJ2-5; 12 nucleotides match TRBD1. The germline V gene has CDR1 SGHKS and CDR2 YYEKEE (reference sequence). The V segment lost 5 bases and the J segment 5 bases; nucleotides outside the gene matches: 10. The length of the CDR3 is 16 residues. This CDR3 reads CASSRRGQGALETQYF. For the CDR3, the DNA is TGTGCCAGCAGTCGAAGGGGACAGGGGGCATTGGAGACCCAGTACTTC.

This clonotype was observed many times. V is TRBV7-3 and J is TRBJ2-3, with D possibly called TRBD1 or TRBD2 (5 bases each). V was pared by 4 bases and J by 0 bases, with 8 bases between. The germline gives CDR1 SGHTA, CDR2 FQGTGA. The CDR3 runs to 14 residues. CDR3 sequence reads: CASSWGPSTDTQYF. The CDR3, as DNA: TGTGCCAGCAGCTGGGGACCCAGCACAGATACGCAGTATTTT.

In its sample, this clonotype was seen many times. This chain joins TRBV29-1 and TRBJ1-1; D perhaps matches TRBD1 (6 bases). Germline-derived CDR1 and CDR2 are SQVTM and ANQGSEA. The CDR3 sequence is 14 residues long. V gave up 4 bases and J gave up 5 bases, with 17 bases separating them. The CDR3 region has the DNA TGCAGCGTTGCACAGGGCAGGGGAGGGACTGAAGCTTTCTTT. Translation: CSVAQGRGGTEAFF.

Only a few counts were recorded for this clonotype. This sequence joins TRBV30 and TRBJ1-4; D unclear. Trimming removed 4 bases at V and 0 bases at J, with 6 bases between. CDR1 is GTSNPN and CDR2 is SVGIG in the germline V gene (reference sequence). The CDR3 is made up of 13 amino acids. CDR3 in amino acids: CAWKRTTNEKLFF. The DNA of the CDR3 is TGTGCCTGGAAGAGGACAACTAATGAAAAACTGTTTTTT. Full variable domain (remainder filled in from reference TRBV30 and TRBJ1-4): SQTIHQWPATLVQPVGSPLSLECTVEGTSNPNLYWYRQAAGRGLQLLFYSVGIGQISSEVPQNLSASRPQDRQFILSSKKLLLSDSGFYLCAWKRTTNEKLFFGSGTQLSVL.

This clonotype showed up many times. The chain combines TRBV19 with TRBJ1-3; D ambiguous. V lost 8 bases and J lost 4, with 15 bases in between. The CDR3 is 14 amino acids. CDR1 LNHDA and CDR2 SQIVND come from the germline V gene (reference sequence). For the CDR3, the DNA is TGTGCCAGTGGCGTGGGCGACTTCGGAAACACCATATATTTT. This gives the protein CASGVGDFGNTIYF.

This clonotype was recorded at least ten times. This chain links TRBV20-1 with TRBJ2-5; 8 nucleotides match TRBD1. The CDR3 is made up of 16 amino acids. CDR1 is DFQATT, CDR2 SNEGSKA, per germline (reference sequence). J gave up 5 bases and V 5 bases, and 16 bases lay outside the gene matches. CDR3 sequence (DNA): TGCAGTGCTCGATCGGGGGCCAGGGGGCGGCAGGAGACCCAGTACTTC. This translates into CSARSGARGRQETQYF.

In its sample, this clonotype was seen many times. The chain carries TRBV11-2 and TRBJ1-2; D is unresolved. The ends were cut back, 0 bases at V and 4 bases at J, with 9 bases in the middle. The CDR3 covers 14 residues. Germline lookup yields CDR1 SGHAT and CDR2 FQNNGV. The chain's CDR3 is CASSLDLRTYGYTF. DNA for the CDR3: TGTGCCAGCAGCTTAGATCTAAGGACCTATGGCTACACCTTC.

This clonotype has ten or more counts. J is TRBJ1-6 and V is TRBV9; TRBD1 is a possible D gene (5 bases). Trimming removed 3 bases from V and 2 bases from J, with 15 bases in between. The CDR3 has 17 amino acids. Germline lookup yields CDR1 SGDLS and CDR2 YYNGEE. CDR3 DNA: TGTGCCAGCAGCGCCATGGGAAGGGGAGCCTATAATTCACCCCTCCACTTT. Amino acids: CASSAMGRGAYNSPLHF. Full variable domain (missing parts from reference TRBV9 and TRBJ1-6): DSGVTQTPKHLITATGQRVTLRCSPRSGDLSVYWYQQSLDQGLQFLIQYYNGEERAKGNILERFSAQQFPDLHSELNLSSLELGDSALYFCASSAMGRGAYNSPLHFGNGTRLTVT.

This clonotype was picked up many times. The chain couples TRBV5-6 to TRBJ1-1; no firm D call. The V gene's germline CDR1 is SGHDT and CDR2 YYEEEE. The CDR3 loop spans 15 amino acids. V was cut by 0 bases and J by 4 bases, with 13 bases left in between. CDR3 bases: TGTGCCAGCAGCTTGGCGGGCAGGAGAGGCACTGAAGCTTTCTTT. Amino acids: CASSLAGRRGTEAFF.

This clonotype was recorded many times. The rearrangement joins TRBV5-6 to TRBJ2-3; no clear D gene. V lost 1 base, J lost 4 bases, and 7 bases lay in between. This CDR3 is 13 amino acids long. Per germline, CDR1 SGHDT and CDR2 YYEEEE. The chain's CDR3 is CASSLLQADTQYF. The CDR3 DNA is TGTGCCAGCAGCTTGCTTCAGGCAGATACGCAGTATTTT.

At least ten counts were recorded for this clonotype. V is TRBV12-3 or TRBV12-4 and J is TRBJ1-5, with a possible D match to TRBD1 (6 bases). The V gene lost 3 bases and the J gene lost 7 bases, with 10 bases spanning the gap. The CDR3 is 13 amino acids. DNA of the CDR3: TGTGCCAGCAGTTTGGGGGCCCGACAGCCCCAGCATTTT. It encodes CASSLGARQPQHF.

This clonotype was seen many times. V and J are TRBV15 and TRBJ1-2; possible D gene TRBD1, 5 bases. Trimming pared 0 bases from V and 6 bases from J, leaving 14 bases between. This CDR3 comprises 15 residues. In germline, CDR1 is LNHNV, CDR2 YYDKDF (reference sequence). The CDR3 reads CATSRDIRETDGYTF. The CDR3 DNA reads TGTGCCACCAGCAGAGATATCAGGGAGACGGATGGCTACACCTTC. Using reference TRBV15 and TRBJ1-2 for the parts outside the CDR3, the full variable domain is DAMVIQNPRYQVTQFGKPVTLSCSQTLNHNVMYWYQQKSSQAPKLLFHYYDKDFNNEADTPDNFQSRRPNTSFCFLDIRSPGLGDTAMYLCATSRDIRETDGYTFGSGTRLTVV.

In this sample, this clonotype turned up a few times. V usage is TRBV20-1 and J usage is TRBJ2-7; D is possibly TRBD1 or TRBD2 (5 bases each). Between the trimmed V and J ends, which lost 3 bases and 5 bases, there was a span of 14 bases. The germline V gene has CDR1 DFQATT and CDR2 SNEGSKA (reference sequence). The CDR3 sequence is 13 residues long. CDR3 sequence (DNA): TGCAGTGCTAGTAAGGGGAGAATCGACGAGCAGTACTTC. Translating gives CSASKGRIDEQYF.

This clonotype showed up many times. The V gene is TRBV5-1, the J gene TRBJ2-7; 8 bases are a match to TRBD1. The trim removed 4 bases at V and 0 bases at J, leaving 3 bases unmatched. CDR1 and CDR2 from the germline V gene are SGHRS and YFSETQ. This CDR3 contains 14 residues. CDR3 in amino acids: CASSGGTGSYEQYF. CDR3 nucleotide sequence: TGCGCCAGCAGCGGCGGGACAGGCTCCTACGAGCAGTACTTC.

This clonotype was seen at least ten times. The rearrangement links TRBV7-9 to TRBJ1-2, with D uncertain. V dropped 2 bases and J dropped 6 bases, with 13 bases sitting between them. CDR3 length equals 14 residues. Germline CDR1 SEHNR, CDR2 FQNEAQ (reference sequence). CDR3 nucleotide sequence: TGTGCCAGCAGCTTATTGGGCAGGCAGAATGGCTACACCTTC. The encoded protein is CASSLLGRQNGYTF. Together with reference TRBV7-9 and TRBJ1-2, the CDR3 gives the full variable domain: DTGVSQNPRHKITKRGQNVTFRCDPISEHNRLYWYRQTLGQGPEFLTYFQNEAQLEKSRLLSDRFSAERPKGSFSTLEIQRTEQGDSAMYLCASSLLGRQNGYTFGSGTRLTVV.

The gene calls are TRBV10-3 and TRBJ2-7, with D possibly TRBD1 on 7 matching bases. V lost 0 bases and J lost 8, with 14 bases in between. Germline assignment: CDR1 ENHRY and CDR2 SYGVKD. This CDR3 region has 14 residues. The CDR3 DNA follows: TGTGCCATCAGTGAGTCAATGACAGGGAGGAAGCAGTACTTC. This translates into CAISESMTGRKQYF.

This clonotype has ten or more counts. The V gene is TRBV5-1, the J gene TRBJ1-6; TRBD1 matches 7 bases. J gave up 2 bases and V 5 bases, and 10 bases lay outside the gene matches. The length of the CDR3 is 17 residues. Germline loops: CDR1 SGHRS, CDR2 YFSETQ. CDR3 DNA sequence: TGCGCCAGCAGGCCCGGGACAGCCCGAGCCTATAATTCACCCCTCCACTTT. The encoded protein is CASRPGTARAYNSPLHF. The entire variable domain, with the rest obtained from reference TRBV5-1 and TRBJ1-6, is as follows: KAGVTQTPRYLIKTRGQQVTLSCSPISGHRSVSWYQQTPGQGLQFLFEYFSETQRNKGNFPGRFSGRQFSNSRSEMNVSTLELGDSALYLCASRPGTARAYNSPLHFGNGTRLTVT.

This clonotype has at least ten counts. The rearrangement uses TRBV12-3 or TRBV12-4 and TRBJ2-2; D call uncertain. The CDR3 covers 13 residues. Trimming cost V 3 bases and J 5 bases, with 7 bases left between them. CDR3 protein: CASSFRQTGELFF. Written as DNA, the CDR3 is TGTGCCAGCAGTTTCAGGCAAACCGGGGAGCTGTTTTTT.

This clonotype was recorded many times. This sequence joins TRBV6-5 and TRBJ1-1, with D unclear. V gave up 2 bases and J gave up 7 bases, with 20 bases separating them. The germline V gene has CDR1 MNHEY and CDR2 SVGAGI. This CDR3 has 16 residues. Written as DNA, the CDR3 is TGTGCCAGCAGTTACGAGCCTCATCCCGTGGGAGGTGAAGCTTTCTTT. Translating it yields CASSYEPHPVGGEAFF.

At least ten counts were recorded for this clonotype. The chain is built from TRBV3-1 and TRBJ2-7; D remains unclear. Germline CDR1 and CDR2: LGHDT and YNNKEL (reference sequence). V lost 1 base and J 6 bases, leaving 13 bases between the germline ends. The CDR3 extends over 14 amino acids. The CDR3 bases are TGTGCCAGCAGCCAAGGCCTCGAGGTTGCCGAGCAGTACTTC. Amino acids: CASSQGLEVAEQYF.

The V call is TRBV18, the J call TRBJ1-1; D remains unclear. The CDR3 has 15 amino acids. V lost 3 bases to trimming and J lost 5 bases, with 16 bases between them. Germline CDR1 is KGHSH and CDR2 is LQKENI. This CDR3 reads CASSPIRSTETEAFF. The CDR3 DNA sequence: TGTGCCAGCTCACCGATCAGGAGTACGGAAACTGAAGCTTTCTTT.

This rearrangement joins TRBV5-5 to TRBJ2-7; a possible D gene is TRBD2 (6 bases). The V gene's germline CDR1 is SGHKS and CDR2 YYEKEE (reference sequence). The CDR3 has 14 residues. Trimming removed 6 bases at V and 5 bases at J, with 18 bases between. CDR3 bases: TGTGCCAGCAACAACCCGGGGGAAAGGGACGAGCAGTACTTC. It encodes CASNNPGERDEQYF.

J is TRBJ2-7 and V is TRBV6-1; D is tentatively TRBD1 or TRBD2 (6 bases each). Germline V gene data show CDR1 as MNHNS and CDR2 as SASEGT. This CDR3 has 15 amino acids. Trimming took off 9 bases at V and 4 bases at J, with 22 bases between the two ends. CDR3: CASETEPGARYEQYF. In DNA, the CDR3 is TGTGCCAGTGAAACGGAGCCGGGGGCGAGATACGAGCAGTACTTC.

This clonotype has at least ten counts. This chain connects TRBV6-6 to TRBJ2-7; 7 nucleotides agree with TRBD2. This CDR3 is 16 amino acids long. The ends lost 5 bases at V and 4 bases at J; junction bases unmatched: 14. Germline CDR1 and CDR2: MNHNY and SVGAGI (reference sequence). The CDR3 here is CASSTPPPAGLYEQYF. The CDR3 DNA is TGTGCCAGCAGTACCCCTCCCCCAGCGGGGTTGTACGAGCAGTACTTC.

This clonotype was observed many times. V gene TRBV6-1 combines with J gene TRBJ2-5; no definite D call. Trimming took 11 bases from V and 5 from J, leaving 18 bases between them. The germline V gene encodes CDR1 MNHNS and CDR2 SASEGT. The CDR3 sequence is 13 residues long. CDR3 nucleotides: TGTGCCGGACGTGGTCGAGGCAAGGAGACCCAGTACTTC. Its protein is CAGRGRGKETQYF.

This clonotype was counted only a few times. The rearrangement uses TRBV19 and TRBJ1-1, with D hard to call. The germline V and J ends were trimmed by 8 bases and 4 bases, with 14 bases remaining between them. CDR1 is LNHDA, CDR2 SQIVND, per germline (reference sequence). The length of the CDR3 is 13 residues. CDR3 residues: CASLDLSGTEAFF. The CDR3 region has the DNA TGTGCCAGTTTGGACCTCTCCGGCACTGAAGCTTTCTTT.

This clonotype was recorded at least ten times. V gene TRBV7-9 combines with J gene TRBJ2-7; possibly TRBD2 for D (7 bases). The length of the CDR3 is 15 residues. Germline V gene data show CDR1 as SEHNR and CDR2 as FQNEAQ (reference sequence). V was cut by 5 bases and J by 5 bases, with 19 bases left in between. The CDR3 region is CASSPGADGGHEQYF. CDR3 in DNA: TGTGCCAGCAGCCCAGGGGCGGACGGGGGGCACGAGCAGTACTTC.

At least ten counts were recorded for this clonotype. CDR3 nucleotides: TGTGCCTGGGAATTGGGGACAGCTACTTACACAGATACGCAGTATTTT. It codes for CAWELGTATYTDTQYF. This chain joins TRBV30 and TRBJ2-3; 7 nucleotides match TRBD1. Germline V lookup: CDR1 GTSNPN, CDR2 SVGIG (reference sequence). V shed 5 bases, J shed 2 bases, and the junction held 13 bases outside the gene matches. The CDR3 totals 16 residues.

This clonotype came up many times. Here the CDR3 reads CSARKAPEEKLFF. The CDR3 DNA sequence: TGCAGTGCTAGGAAGGCCCCGGAGGAAAAACTGTTTTTT. This chain joins TRBV20-1 and TRBJ1-4; D ambiguous. The CDR3 runs to 13 residues. The germline CDR1 and CDR2 sequences are DFQATT and SNEGSKA (reference sequence). Trimming pared 3 bases from V and 8 bases from J, leaving 13 bases between.

This clonotype showed up many times. DNA of the CDR3: TGCGCCAGCAGTACTAGCGGGGGAAATTACAATGAGCAGTTCTTC. Translating it yields CASSTSGGNYNEQFF. The J gene is TRBJ2-1, the V gene TRBV5-1; TRBD2 matches at 11 bases. CDR1 is SGHRS, CDR2 YFSETQ, per germline. The CDR3 has 15 amino acids. V dropped 5 bases and J dropped 4; count of bases not matched to a gene: 5.